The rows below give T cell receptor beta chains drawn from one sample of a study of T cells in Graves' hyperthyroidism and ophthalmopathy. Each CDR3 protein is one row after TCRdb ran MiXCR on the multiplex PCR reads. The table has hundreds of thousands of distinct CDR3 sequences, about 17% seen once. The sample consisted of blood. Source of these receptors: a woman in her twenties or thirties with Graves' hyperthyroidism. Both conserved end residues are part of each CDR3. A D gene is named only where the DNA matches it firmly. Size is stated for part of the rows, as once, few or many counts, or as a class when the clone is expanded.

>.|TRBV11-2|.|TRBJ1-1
TGTGCCAGCAGCGGGGTCAAGGAGTTAACTGAAGCTTTCTTT
CASSGVKELTEAFF
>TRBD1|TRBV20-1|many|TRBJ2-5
TGCAGTGCTCCTCCCAGGGGGTGGTACCAAGAGACCCAGTACTTC
CSAPPRGWYQETQYF
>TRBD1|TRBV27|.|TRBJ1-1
TGTGCCAGCAGAGACGGGACAGGGGTGAACACTGAAGCTTTCTTT
CASRDGTGVNTEAFF
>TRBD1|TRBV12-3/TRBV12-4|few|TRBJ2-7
TGTGCCAGCACTGAACAGGGGCCCGGCTACGAGCAGTACTTC
CASTEQGPGYEQYF
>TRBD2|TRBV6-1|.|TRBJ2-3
TGTGCCAGTACCCCGCGGGGGGTTCCCCGGGAGGATACGCAGTATTTT
CASTPRGVPREDTQYF
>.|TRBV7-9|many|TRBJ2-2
TGTGCCAGCAGCTCCACTCCTGGGCCCGGGCCGGACACCGGGGAGCTGTTTTTT
CASSSTPGPGPDTGELFF
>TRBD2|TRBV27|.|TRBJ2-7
TGTGCCAGCAGTAGTGCTGGGAGCGGGACGTACGAGCAGTACTTC
CASSSAGSGTYEQYF
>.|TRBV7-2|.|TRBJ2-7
TGTGCCAGCAGCTTAGGTACTAGTCTAACCTACGAGCAGTACTTC
CASSLGTSLTYEQYF
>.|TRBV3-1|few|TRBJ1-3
TGTGCCAGCAGCCAAGATTTGCGCCGGTATGGAAACACCATATATTTT
CASSQDLRRYGNTIYF
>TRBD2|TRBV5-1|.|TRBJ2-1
TGCGCCAGCAGCCAACCAGGTGGCACCCGGGGGGCTAGCGGGAGTGGGGAGCAGTTCTTC
CASSQPGGTRGASGSGEQFF
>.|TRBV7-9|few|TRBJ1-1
TGTGCCAGCAGCTTAGTAGACAGTGAAGCTTTCTTT
CASSLVDSEAFF
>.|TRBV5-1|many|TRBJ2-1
TGCGCCAGCAGCCCCGCCTTGAGGAGCCACAATGAGCAGTTCTTC
CASSPALRSHNEQFF
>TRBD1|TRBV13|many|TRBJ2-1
TGTGCCAGCAGCCTGAGGGACAGGGGTTATTTACCGTACAATGAGCAGTTCTTC
CASSLRDRGYLPYNEQFF
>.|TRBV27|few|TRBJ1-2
TGTGCCAGCTCTTACGGGGGTCCCTCCTATGGCTACACCTTC
CASSYGGPSYGYTF
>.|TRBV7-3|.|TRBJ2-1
TGTGCCAGCAGCTTAGACCCCGTGAATGAGCAGTTCTTC
CASSLDPVNEQFF
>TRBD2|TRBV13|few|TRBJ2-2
TGTGCCAGCAGCCCGGGACTAGCGGGAGTAGGGGAGCTGTTTTTT
CASSPGLAGVGELFF
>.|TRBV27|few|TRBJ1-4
TGTGCCAGCAAAACCCGCCCGGTGAAAAAGACCACAAATGAAAAACTGTTTTTT
CASKTRPVKKTTNEKLFF
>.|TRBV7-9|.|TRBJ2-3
TGTGCCAGCAGCTTAGGGGGGCAGGGGTTTTGGCAGCCCCAGTATTTT
CASSLGGQGFWQPQYF
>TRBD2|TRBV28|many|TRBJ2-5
TGTGCCAGCAGCAATCTAGCGGGAGGGGAGACCCAGTACTTC
CASSNLAGGETQYF
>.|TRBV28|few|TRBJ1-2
TGTGCCAGCAGTTCCAGTATCGCGGGCTACACCTTC
CASSSSIAGYTF
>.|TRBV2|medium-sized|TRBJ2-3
TGTGCCAGCAGTGAAAGGGGGGGTGCAGATACGCAGTATTTT
CASSERGGADTQYF
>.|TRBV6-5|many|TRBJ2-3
TGTGCCAGCAGTTACTCGACGAGGCTCGCGGGCCCAGATACGCAGTATTTT
CASSYSTRLAGPDTQYF
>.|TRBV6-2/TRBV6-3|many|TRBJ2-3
TGTGCCAGCAGTCCCACTATTCGCGGGATGGGCACAGATACGCAGTATTTT
CASSPTIRGMGTDTQYF